This T cell receptor (beta chain) was profiled in a study of OX40 agonist ivuxolimab in advanced cancers. Study in general: Partial responses were observed in three patients, of whom one had hepatocellular carcinoma and two had cutaneous melanoma. Study-level findings and limits: Within 6 weeks, CD4+ and CD8+ blood T cells expanded clonally at 0.1 to 3.0 mg/kg.

Comment on this clone: Its antigen remains unidentified.

Assay used: immunoSEQ multiplex PCR; TCRdb lists only in-frame clones, some missing. The sample holds tens of thousands of clones, 85% seen once. The CDR3 has 15 amino acids. The germline V gene has CDR1 MNHEY and CDR2 SMNVEV (reference sequence). The germline V and J ends were trimmed by 6 bases and 3 bases, with 18 bases remaining between them. Specimen: CD4+ or CD8+ T cells sorted from blood, collected in a trial of the OX40 agonist ivuxolimab. This clonotype was obtained from an adult with an advanced solid tumor such as melanoma, head and neck, liver or kidney cancer. The gene calls are TRBV27 and TRBJ2-7; TRBD1 might be the D (6 bases). The CDR3 nucleotides read TGTGCCAGCAGCCGGACAGCGGCCTCAAACTACGAGCAGTACTTC. Translation: CASSRTAASNYEQYF.